This T cell receptor beta chain was recorded in a study of blood T cell repertoires in COVID-19. Across the study: Acute-phase and convalescent COVID-19 samples originated in the United States, Italy and Spain. T cells, B-cell-depleted T cells, or PBMCs provided the cDNA or gDNA that served as material.

TCRdb's table, derived via immunoSEQ multiplex PCR, lists solely in-frame clones and lacks some. The sample records 50,000 to 55,000 clones, around 86% being singletons. V was trimmed by 5 bases and J by 4 bases, leaving 12 bases between them. The CDR3 consists of 14 residues. The germline V gene has CDR1 MDHEN and CDR2 SYDVKM. Sequencing was carried out using peripheral blood. The J gene is TRBJ1-5, the V gene TRBV28; a possible D gene is TRBD1 (6 bases). This TCR was sampled from a woman of 80 years or more with acute or convalescent COVID-19. The CDR3, as DNA: TGTGCCAGCAGTCTAGGGAGGGGGAATCAGCCCCAGCATTTT. Translated: CASSLGRGNQPQHF.